This T cell receptor (beta chain) was profiled in a study of shared clonotypes between healthy human individuals. Study conclusions and caveats: Collection of samples was limited to blood; tissue repertoires likely differ. In four donors, around 5% of naive CD4 clonotypes appeared in common. Clonotypes not shared had lower generation probabilities than those common to all four donors.

All donors were healthy HIV-negative adults lacking recent acute infections or vaccinations. Using immunoSEQ multiplex PCR, the repertoire was profiled, and TCRdb retains in-frame clones only, with some absent. The data hold some 2,100,000 clones, with about 94% observed a single time. This clone appeared a single time. Its antigen is undetermined. In germline, CDR1 is ENHRY, CDR2 SYGVKD. The CDR3 runs to 16 residues. Between the trimmed V and J ends, which lost 4 bases and 1 base, there was a span of 16 bases. Source material: naive CD4+ T cells sorted from blood. The subset here: CD45RA+ positively selected. This rearrangement joins TRBV10-3 to TRBJ2-5; D is perhaps TRBD1 (6 bases). This clonotype was sampled from a man younger than 35 in good health. The CDR3 sequence is CAISVHPQQGQETQYF. Written as DNA, the CDR3 is TGTGCCATCAGTGTTCACCCTCAACAGGGCCAAGAGACCCAGTACTTC.